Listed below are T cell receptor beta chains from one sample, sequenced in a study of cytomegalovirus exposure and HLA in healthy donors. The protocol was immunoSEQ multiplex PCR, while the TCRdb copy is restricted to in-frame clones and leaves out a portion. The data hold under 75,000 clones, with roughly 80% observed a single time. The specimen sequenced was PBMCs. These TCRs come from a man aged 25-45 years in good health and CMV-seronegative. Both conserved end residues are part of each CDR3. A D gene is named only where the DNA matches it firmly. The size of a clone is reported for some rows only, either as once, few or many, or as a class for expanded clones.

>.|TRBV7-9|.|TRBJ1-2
TGTGCCAGCAGCCCGGAACAGGCGGGGTTAAGGGATGGCTACACCTTC
CASSPEQAGLRDGYTF
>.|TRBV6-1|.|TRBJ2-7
TGTGCCAGCAACTTCCTTGAGTACGAGCAGTACTTC
CASNFLEYEQYF
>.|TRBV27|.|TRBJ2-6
TGTGCCAGCAACCGGGGCTCTGGGGCCAACGTCCTGACTTTC
CASNRGSGANVLTF
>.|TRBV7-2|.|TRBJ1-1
TGTGCCAGCAGCTTAGGCGAAATCATGAACACTGAAGCTTTCTTT
CASSLGEIMNTEAFF
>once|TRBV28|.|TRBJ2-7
TGTGCCAGCAGTCCCGGACAGCTTGTGCAGTACTTC
CASSPGQLVQYF
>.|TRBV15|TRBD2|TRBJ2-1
TGTGCCACCAGCAGAGAGACTAGCGGGAACAATGAGCAGTTCTTC
CATSRETSGNNEQFF
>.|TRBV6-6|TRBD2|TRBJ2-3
TGTGCCAGCAATCCGGGACTAGCGTATCTCACAGATACGCAGTATTTT
CASNPGLAYLTDTQYF
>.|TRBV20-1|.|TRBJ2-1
TGCAGTGCTAGGCAGGACAATGAGCAGTTCTTC
CSARQDNEQFF
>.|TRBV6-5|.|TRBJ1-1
TGTGCCAGCAGTTGGCGGCGGACAAACACTGAAGCTTTCTTT
CASSWRRTNTEAFF
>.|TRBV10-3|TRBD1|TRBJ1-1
TGTGCCATCAGGGACCTGGGACAGTCTAACACTGAAGCTTTCTTT
CAIRDLGQSNTEAFF
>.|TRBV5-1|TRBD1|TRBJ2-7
TGCGCCAGCAGCAAAACCACAGGGGGGAACTCCTACGAGCAGTACTTC
CASSKTTGGNSYEQYF
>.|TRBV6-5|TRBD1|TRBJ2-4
TGTGCCAGCAGGGGACAGTCTTCCAACATTCAGTACTTC
CASRGQSSNIQYF
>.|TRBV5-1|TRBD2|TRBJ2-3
TGCGCCAGCAGCTCCTCGGGACTAGCGGGGGGACATACGCGGGATACGCAGTATTTT
CASSSSGLAGGHTRDTQYF
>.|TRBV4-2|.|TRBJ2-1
TGTGCCAGCAGCCAAGATTTTGAGGGTTACAATGAGCAGTTCTTC
CASSQDFEGYNEQFF
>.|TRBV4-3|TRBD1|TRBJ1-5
TGCGCCAGCAGCCAAGGTCTTCCAGGACAGGGCAATCAGCCCCAGCATTTT
CASSQGLPGQGNQPQHF
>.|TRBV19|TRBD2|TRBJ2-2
TGTGCCAGTAGACTAGCGGGGTCCGGGGAGCTGTTTTTT
CASRLAGSGELFF
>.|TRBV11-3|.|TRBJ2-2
TGTGCCAGCAGCTTAGGGCAACAGGGGAACACCGGGGAGCTGTTTTTT
CASSLGQQGNTGELFF
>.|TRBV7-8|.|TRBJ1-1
TGTGCCAGCAGCTGGCGGGGTTTGGGCACTGAAGCTTTCTTT
CASSWRGLGTEAFF
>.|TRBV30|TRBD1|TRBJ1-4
TGTGCCTGGAGTGTGACAGGGCGTGGGGTTAGTGAAAAACTGTTTTTT
CAWSVTGRGVSEKLFF
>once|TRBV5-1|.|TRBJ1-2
TGCGCCAGCAGCTTGGGTAATACAGGGTATGGCTACACCTTC
CASSLGNTGYGYTF
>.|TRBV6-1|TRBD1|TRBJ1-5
TGTGCCAGCAGGGAACACGTCAGGGGGCTATCTCAGCCCCAGCATTTT
CASREHVRGLSQPQHF
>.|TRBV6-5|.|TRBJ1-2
TGTGCCAGCAGACAGGGAATTAACTATGGCTACACCTTC
CASRQGINYGYTF
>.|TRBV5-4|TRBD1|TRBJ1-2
TGTGCCAGCAGCCCCCCGTCCGGGACAGGGCATGGCTACACCTTC
CASSPPSGTGHGYTF
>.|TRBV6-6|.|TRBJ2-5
TGTGCCAGCGGACGGGACACCCAAGAGACCCAGTACTTC
CASGRDTQETQYF
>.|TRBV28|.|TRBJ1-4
TGTGCCAGCAGTTTATTGGGAGCAACTAATGAAAAACTGTTTTTT
CASSLLGATNEKLFF
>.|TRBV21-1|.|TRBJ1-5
TGTGCCAGCAGCATTGGGACAGGGATTCAGCCCCAGCATTTT
CASSIGTGIQPQHF
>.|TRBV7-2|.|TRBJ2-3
TGTGCCAGCAGCCAAAACAGGGAGGATACGCAGTATTTT
CASSQNREDTQYF
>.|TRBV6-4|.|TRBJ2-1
TGTGCCAGCAGTGACTCTTCGGACTACACTGAGCAGTTCTTC
CASSDSSDYTEQFF
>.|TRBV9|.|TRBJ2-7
TGTGCCAGCAGCCCCGCCGCGGGGTTCTACGAGCAGTACTTC
CASSPAAGFYEQYF
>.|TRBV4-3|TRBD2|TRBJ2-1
TGCGCCAGCAGCCAAGCCCCAGCGGGAGCGTATGAGCAGTTCTTC
CASSQAPAGAYEQFF
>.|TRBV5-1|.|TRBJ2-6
TGCGCCAGCAGCTTGGACAGTTCAGGCTCTGGGGCCAACGTCCTGACTTTC
CASSLDSSGSGANVLTF
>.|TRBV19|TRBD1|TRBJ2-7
TGTGCCAGTGCAGGGGGTTACGAGCAGTACTTC
CASAGGYEQYF
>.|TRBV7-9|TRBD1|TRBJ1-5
TGTGCCAGCAGCTCAGGGACAGGGATCAATCAGCCCCAGCATTTT
CASSSGTGINQPQHF
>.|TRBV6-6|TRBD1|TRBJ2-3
TGTGCCAGCAGTTACCAAGGGGGCTCAGATACGCAGTATTTT
CASSYQGGSDTQYF
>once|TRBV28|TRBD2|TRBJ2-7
TGTGCCAGCCATGCTCCTTCGGGGGGCGAGCAGTACTTC
CASHAPSGGEQYF
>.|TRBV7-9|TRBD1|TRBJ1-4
TGTGCCAGCAGCCGGGGACAGAGAAATGAAAAACTGTTTTTT
CASSRGQRNEKLFF
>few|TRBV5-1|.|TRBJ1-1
TGCGCCAGCAGCTTATCGCAGGGTCGGGACACTGAAGCTTTCTTT
CASSLSQGRDTEAFF
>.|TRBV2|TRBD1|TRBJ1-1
TGTGCCAGCAGCATCGGACAGGGCGGACGAACTGAAGCTTTCTTT
CASSIGQGGRTEAFF
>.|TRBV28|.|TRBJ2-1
TGTGCCAGCAGTTTGACTTTGCAGGAGCAGTTCTTC
CASSLTLQEQFF
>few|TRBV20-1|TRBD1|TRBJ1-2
TGCAGTGCTAAGACAGGGGGAGGCTACACCTTC
CSAKTGGGYTF
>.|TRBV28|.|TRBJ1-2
TGTGCCAGCACTCAGGACAGAGACTATGGCTACACCTTC
CASTQDRDYGYTF
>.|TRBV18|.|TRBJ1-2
TGTGCCAGCTCACCACCAGGCGGGGCTAACTATGGCTACACCTTC
CASSPPGGANYGYTF
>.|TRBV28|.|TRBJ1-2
TGTGCCACCCCCTGGGCCCGCGAACATTATGGCTACACCTTC
CATPWAREHYGYTF
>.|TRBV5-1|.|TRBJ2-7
TGCGCCAGCAGCTTGAGGCCAGCGGAGCAGTACTTC
CASSLRPAEQYF
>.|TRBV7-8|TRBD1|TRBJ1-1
TGTGCCAGCAGCGAGACAGGGTGGTACGAAGCTTTCTTT
CASSETGWYEAFF
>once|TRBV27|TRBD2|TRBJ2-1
TGTGCCAGCAGTCCTCCCTCTAGCGGACAATACAATGAGCAGTTCTTC
CASSPPSSGQYNEQFF
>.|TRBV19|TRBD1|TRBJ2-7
TGTGCCAGTAGTCGACAGGGCTCCTACGAGCAGTACTTC
CASSRQGSYEQYF
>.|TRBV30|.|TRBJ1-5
TGTGCCTGGAGTGAGGCCATGGCGGGTCAGCCCCAGCATTTT
CAWSEAMAGQPQHF
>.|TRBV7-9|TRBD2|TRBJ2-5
TGTGCCAGCAGCAGCGGACTAGGGGAGCCCCAAGAGACCCAGTACTTC
CASSSGLGEPQETQYF
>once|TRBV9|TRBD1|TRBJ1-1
TGTGCCAGCAGCCCTAGATCGGGACAGGTGAACACTGAAGCTTTCTTT
CASSPRSGQVNTEAFF
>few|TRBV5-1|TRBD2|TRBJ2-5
TGCGCCAGCAGACCGATGGCGGGAGTTCCGGAGACCCAGTACTTC
CASRPMAGVPETQYF